This is a list of T cell receptor beta chains from one sample in a study of breast tumors, draining lymph nodes, adjacent tissues. TCRdb independently ran MiXCR on the multiplex PCR reads; one entry per CDR3 protein. The table lists around 17,000 distinct CDR3 sequences, approximately 42% of them singletons. The sample was tumor-adjacent breast tissue. The origin of the receptors is a female donor with breast cancer. Some clones in this sample may be carry-over from other donors' samples. Each CDR3 is given with its conserved first and last residue. The order of the fields is CDR3 length, V gene, D gene, J gene, clone size, CDR3 DNA, CDR3 protein. The D gene is left open where the match is weak. Size is stated for part of the rows, as once, few or many counts, or as a class when the clone is expanded.

>14|TRBV6-5|TRBD1|TRBJ1-2|many
TGTGCCAGCAGTTACGGGCAGGGGGATAATGGCTACACCTTC
CASSYGQGDNGYTF
>17|TRBV24-1|TRBD2|TRBJ2-1|medium-sized
TGTGCCACCAGTGACCCGGGACTAGCGGAACCTGACAATGAGCAGTTCTTC
CATSDPGLAEPDNEQFF
>15|TRBV5-1|-|TRBJ1-6|-
TGCGCCAGCAACCCCGAACCGACATATCCCACACCCCTCCACTTT
CASNPEPTYPTPLHF
>16|TRBV4-1|TRBD1|TRBJ2-1|many
TGCGCCAGCAGCCAAGGGTGGACAGGGCTTTACAATGAGCAGTTCTTC
CASSQGWTGLYNEQFF
>17|TRBV6-6|TRBD1|TRBJ1-5|once
TGTGCCAGCACTAACATAGCCGGGACAGGGGGCAATCAGCCCCAGCATTTT
CASTNIAGTGGNQPQHF
>18|TRBV3-1|TRBD2|TRBJ2-1|-
TGTGCCAGCAGCCAGGAGGGGCTAGCGGGAGGGAGATACAATGAGCAGTTCTTC
CASSQEGLAGGRYNEQFF
>14|TRBV9|-|TRBJ1-5|-
TGTGCCAGCAGCGTAGACGGAGCCAATCAGCCCCAGCATTTT
CASSVDGANQPQHF
>12|TRBV4-2|-|TRBJ1-2|-
TGTGCCAGCAGCCAAGATTTAAGTGGCTACACCTTC
CASSQDLSGYTF
>14|TRBV5-1|-|TRBJ2-3|medium-sized
TGCGCCAGCAGCCCATCCCTCCGGACAGATACGCAGTATTTT
CASSPSLRTDTQYF
>15|TRBV28|TRBD2|TRBJ2-2|-
TGTGCCAGCAGCCCGGGACTAGCGGGAGCCGGGGAGCTGTTTTTT
CASSPGLAGAGELFF
>15|TRBV3-1|TRBD2|TRBJ2-1|few
TGTGCCAGCAGCCTTGGACTAGCGGGAGATTTTGAGCAGTTCTTC
CASSLGLAGDFEQFF
>14|TRBV12-3/TRBV12-4|-|TRBJ1-4|-
TGTGCCAGTAGACCGGCAGGGGTGAACGAAAAACTGTTTTTC
CASRPAGVNEKLFF
>12|TRBV29-1|-|TRBJ2-3|-
TGCAGCTTCGACAGACACACAGATACGCAGTATTTT
CSFDRHTDTQYF
>11|TRBV15|-|TRBJ2-5|-
TGTGCCACCGAGGGGCAAGAGACCCAGTACTTC
CATEGQETQYF
>14|TRBV5-1|-|TRBJ2-3|-
TGCACCAGCACCTTAGGGGGGTATTCAGATACGCGGTATTTT
CTSTLGGYSDTRYF
>16|TRBV7-3|TRBD2|TRBJ2-1|-
TGTGCCAGCAGCTTAGGGCGGGGGGGCCAGGTCAATGAGCAGTTCTTC
CASSLGRGGQVNEQFF
>14|TRBV29-1|-|TRBJ2-1|-
TGCAGCGTTGTAAGGCGTCCGGAGGCCAATGAGCAGTTCTTC
CSVVRRPEANEQFF